This entry lists 26 T cell receptor beta chains sequenced from one sample in a study of siplizumab effects on memory and regulatory T cells (dated by TCRdb to the late 2010s). The protocol used for the library was the immunoSEQ multiplex PCR assay. As stored in TCRdb, this immuneACCESS dataset retains in-frame rearrangements with V and J assigned. A fraction of the clones does not appear; measured against another copy, unresolved V genes explain less than half of the discrepancy, and the remainder lacks a known reason. The sample table contains around 120,000 clones; only one count was recorded for approximately 94% of them. The ten largest clones take up roughly 1.5% of the sample. The sample was non-Treg CD4+ T cells sorted from blood. The cell subset or site tag for this specimen amounts to: FACS-sorted unstimulated CD4+ non-regulatory T cells. The receptors were gathered from a human donor in good health.

The chain employs TRBV6-4 and TRBJ2-3; D not certain. CDR3 length: 13 amino acids. Trimming shortened V by 8 bases and J by 2 bases, and 11 bases separated the two germline ends. Germline assignment: CDR1 MRHNA and CDR2 SNTAGT. CDR3 DNA: TGTGCCAGCCGTGCACATAACACAGATACGCAGTATTTT. Translating gives CASRAHNTDTQYF.

This clone was counted once. As DNA, the CDR3 is TGTGCCAGCAGTTACGGTGGGACGGGAAACTATGGCTACACCTTC. Translated, it gives CASSYGGTGNYGYTF. The rearrangement joins TRBV6-6 to TRBJ1-2; D perhaps matches TRBD1 (5 bases). This CDR3 has 15 amino acids. V dropped 2 bases and J dropped 2 bases, with 12 bases sitting between them. Looked up from germline, CDR1 is MNHNY and CDR2 is SVGAGI (reference sequence).

V is TRBV7-9 and J is TRBJ2-1; 8 nucleotides agree with TRBD1. Germline V lookup: CDR1 SEHNR, CDR2 FQNEAQ (reference sequence). The J segment lost 0 bases and the V segment lost 2 bases, leaving 0 bases of the junction unmatched. The CDR3 contains 15 residues. DNA of the CDR3: TGTGCCAGCAGCTTAACAGGGGGCTCCTACAATGAGCAGTTCTTC. It encodes CASSLTGGSYNEQFF.

The J gene is TRBJ2-7, the V gene TRBV6-6, with a tentative D call TRBD1 (6 bases). V lost 6 bases and J lost 4, with 7 bases in between. CDR3 length: 11 amino acids. In germline, CDR1 is MNHNY, CDR2 SVGAGI (reference sequence). For the CDR3, the DNA is TGTGCCAGCAGGGACAGTTACGAGCAGTACTTC. It yields the protein CASRDSYEQYF.

A word on this clone: Within the sample, other DNA sequences also encode this same CDR3. This chain links TRBV5-1 with TRBJ1-5; D not resolved. CDR3 length: 15 amino acids. Trimming took 0 bases from V and 0 from J, leaving 7 bases between them. The germline gives CDR1 SGHRS, CDR2 YFSETQ. The CDR3 DNA sequence: TGCGCCAGCAGCTTGGAAGGGAATAGCAATCAGCCCCAGCATTTT. Encoded protein: CASSLEGNSNQPQHF.

The CDR3 spells CASSRTSGSSYEQYF. The CDR3, as DNA: TGTGCCAGTAGCCGGACTAGCGGGAGCTCCTACGAGCAGTACTTC. The V call is TRBV19, the J call TRBJ2-7; 13 bases map to TRBD2. This CDR3 spans 15 amino acids. Germline CDR1 LNHDA, CDR2 SQIVND (reference sequence). Trimming took 6 bases from V and 0 from J; bases not matched to a gene: 2.

This rearrangement joins TRBV11-2 to TRBJ1-6, with 7 bases lining up with TRBD1. V dropped 5 bases and J dropped 6; count of bases not matched to a gene: 7. Germline V gene lookup returns CDR1 SGHAT and CDR2 FQNNGV. The CDR3 has 15 amino acids. The CDR3 spells CASSQRRDSNSPLHF. The CDR3 DNA is TGTGCCAGCAGCCAAAGACGGGACAGTAATTCACCCCTCCACTTT.

The chain has TRBV29-1 and TRBJ1-1; D is ambiguous. The length of the CDR3 is 13 residues. CDR1 is SQVTM and CDR2 is ANQGSEA in the germline V gene. The V and J ends lost 4 bases and 0 bases respectively, with 9 bases between them. The CDR3 is CSVVRPLNTEAFF. CDR3 sequence (DNA): TGCAGCGTTGTACGGCCCTTGAACACTGAAGCTTTCTTT.

This chain connects TRBV5-1 to TRBJ2-7; no definite D call. Trimming shortened V by 3 bases and J by 4 bases, and 5 bases separated the two germline ends. Germline lookup yields CDR1 SGHRS and CDR2 YFSETQ. The length of the CDR3 is 11 residues. This CDR3 reads CASSSPYEQYF. CDR3 in DNA: TGCGCCAGCAGCTCGCCTTACGAGCAGTACTTC.

The rearrangement joins TRBV11-3 to TRBJ2-3; 7 nucleotides line up with TRBD2. The germline gives CDR1 SGHNT, CDR2 YENEEA. J lost 6 bases, V lost 5 bases, and 8 bases had no gene match. The CDR3 contains 14 residues. CDR3 amino acids: CASSPGRIRDTQYF. Here the CDR3 DNA reads TGTGCCAGCAGCCCCGGGAGGATACGGGATACGCAGTATTTT.

The chain is built from TRBV28 and TRBJ2-7; the D gene is possibly TRBD2 (6 bases). Germline V gene sequence: CDR1 MDHEN, CDR2 SYDVKM. The CDR3 has 16 residues. With 2 bases removed from V and 2 bases from J, the gap between germline ends came to 16 bases. In nucleotides, the CDR3 is TGTGCCAGCAGTTTAGGGGGGACTTCTCCCCCCTACGAGCAGTACTTC. This sequence encodes CASSLGGTSPPYEQYF.

This chain joins TRBV30 and TRBJ1-1, with D uncertain. With 0 bases removed from V and 0 bases from J, the gap between germline ends came to 8 bases. This CDR3 is 14 amino acids long. Germline V CDR1 and CDR2: GTSNPN, SVGIG (reference sequence). In nucleotides, the CDR3 is TGTGCCTGGAGTGTTCGGGCCATGAACACTGAAGCTTTCTTT. It encodes CAWSVRAMNTEAFF.

The chain recombines TRBV13 with TRBJ2-2; D is undetermined. Trimming removed 7 bases from V and 4 bases from J, with 4 bases in between. Germline V CDR1 and CDR2: PRHDT, FYEKMQ (reference sequence). The CDR3 covers 11 residues. The CDR3 loop reads CASTGTGELFF. As DNA, the CDR3 is TGTGCCAGCACAGGCACCGGGGAGCTGTTTTTT.

Concerning this clone: A junction end diverges from the germline sequence, so it may reflect a read error. The chain is built from TRBV7-7 and TRBJ2-4, with D possibly TRBD2 on 6 matching bases. CDR1 SSHAT and CDR2 FNYEAQ come from the germline V gene (reference sequence). This CDR3 has 13 residues. CDR3 DNA: TGTGCTAGCAGCCGGGGACTCGAAAACATTCAGTACTTC. Its translation is CASSRGLENIQYF.

This chain uses TRBV18 with TRBJ1-5, with a tentative D call TRBD1 (5 bases). V was cut by 2 bases and J by 7 bases, with 9 bases left in between. There are 13 residues in the CDR3. Per germline, CDR1 KGHSH and CDR2 LQKENI. CDR3 sequence (DNA): TGTGCCAGCTCACCATCCGGGGACCAGCCCCAGCATTTT. It translates to CASSPSGDQPQHF.

CDR3 residues: CASSLMGLAGGTYEQYF. The CDR3 bases are TGTGCCAGCAGCTTGATGGGACTAGCGGGAGGCACGTACGAGCAGTACTTC. The V call is TRBV11-2, the J call TRBJ2-7, with TRBD2 identical over 15 bases. The CDR3 loop spans 17 amino acids. V shed 3 bases and J 4 bases; nucleotides not matched to a gene: 7. Looked up from germline, CDR1 is SGHAT and CDR2 is FQNNGV.

Comments on this clone: Within the sample, other DNA sequences also encode this same CDR3. The chain employs TRBV30 and TRBJ2-7; D call uncertain. Germline values: CDR1 GTSNPN, CDR2 SVGIG (reference sequence). The CDR3 contains 11 residues. V shed 3 bases and J shed 4 bases, with 7 bases lying between them. Here the CDR3 DNA reads TGTGCCTGGAGCGCTGGATACGAGCAGTACTTC. It encodes CAWSAGYEQYF.

V usage is TRBV9 and J usage is TRBJ2-7; 11 nucleotides line up with TRBD2. Germline CDR1 is SGDLS and CDR2 is YYNGEE. The CDR3 is made up of 15 amino acids. Trimming removed 2 bases from V and 4 bases from J; junction bases left unmatched: 5. The DNA of the CDR3 is TGTGCCAGCAGCGTTGGTCTAGCGGGGGGATACGAGCAGTACTTC. This encodes CASSVGLAGGYEQYF.

The chain joins TRBV7-2 to TRBJ1-2; no definite D call. The germline V gene has CDR1 SGHTA and CDR2 FQGNSA. This CDR3 is 16 amino acids long. Trimming shortened V by 5 bases and J by 4 bases, and 20 bases separated the two germline ends. DNA for the CDR3: TGTGCCAGCAGCCCCCATCTATCAGGAGTATTCTATGGCTACACCTTC. Translating gives CASSPHLSGVFYGYTF.

The count of this clone is one. The chain links TRBV7-9 to TRBJ1-6; D ambiguous. The CDR3 is made up of 14 amino acids. Germline V gene sequence: CDR1 SEHNR, CDR2 FQNEAQ (reference sequence). Trimming removed 1 base from V and 8 bases from J, with 9 bases in between. CDR3 region: CASSLDLRHSPLHF. For the CDR3, the DNA is TGTGCCAGCAGCTTAGATTTAAGGCATTCACCCCTCCACTTT.

The chain uses TRBV28 and TRBJ2-1, with D possibly being TRBD2 (6 bases). The CDR3 contains 15 residues. CDR1 and CDR2 (germline): MDHEN, SYDVKM. The V end was cut by 4 bases, the J end by 4 bases, with 14 bases between. The CDR3 DNA sequence: TGTGCCAGCAGTTCAGGGACTCTCGGATACAATGAGCAGTTCTTC. Residues: CASSSGTLGYNEQFF.

The chain uses TRBV2 and TRBJ2-3, with 13 bases that match TRBD2. In germline, CDR1 is SNHLY, CDR2 FYNNEI. The CDR3 has 16 residues. Trimming cost V 7 bases and J 4 bases; bases outside gene matches: 8. CDR3 loop: CASTTQLAGGSDTQYF. Written as DNA, the CDR3 is TGTGCCAGCACAACCCAACTAGCGGGAGGGTCAGATACGCAGTATTTT.

The chain couples TRBV7-2 to TRBJ2-3; 8 bases agree with TRBD2. This CDR3 comprises 15 residues. The V gene's germline CDR1 is SGHTA and CDR2 FQGNSA. V dropped 8 bases and J dropped 2; count of bases not matched to a gene: 9. CDR3 sequence reads: CASGGLAISTDTQYF. The CDR3, as DNA: TGTGCCAGCGGAGGACTAGCAATTTCCACAGATACGCAGTATTTT.

CDR3 protein: CASSIVIRGTTEAFF. As DNA, the CDR3 is TGTGCCAGTAGTATCGTCATTAGGGGAACCACTGAAGCTTTCTTT. V gene TRBV19 combines with J gene TRBJ1-1; possibly TRBD1 for D (5 bases). V lost 3 bases and J 4 bases, leaving 15 bases between the germline ends. The CDR3 spans 15 residues. Germline CDR1 reads LNHDA; CDR2 reads SQIVND (reference sequence).

V and J are TRBV4-1 and TRBJ1-2; D ambiguous. The CDR3 consists of 13 residues. Germline assignment: CDR1 MGHRA and CDR2 YSYEKL. V lost 0 bases to trimming and J lost 10 bases, with 12 bases between them. The chain's CDR3 is CASSQEEGIDYTF. The CDR3, as DNA: TGCGCCAGCAGCCAAGAGGAAGGGATCGACTACACCTTC.

This clone appeared a single time. This chain joins TRBV7-2 and TRBJ2-1; 8 bases align to TRBD2. The CDR3 loop spans 16 amino acids. CDR1 is SGHTA and CDR2 is FQGNSA in the germline V gene. J lost 3 bases, V lost 5 bases, and 9 bases had no gene match. The CDR3 bases are TGTGCCAGCAGCCTAGGTCCGGGGGGGAGCTACAATGAGCAGTTCTTC. Its translation is CASSLGPGGSYNEQFF.